The 11 T cell receptor beta chains in this list originate from one sample, sequenced in a study of blood T cell repertoires in COVID-19. Clones were read by immunoSEQ multiplex PCR, and TCRdb kept only the in-frame ones, dropping some. The table shows 97,000 or so clones, with around 79% occurring only once. Material: peripheral blood. These receptors were taken from a woman older than 75 with active or convalescent COVID-19.

The CDR3 is CASQRGNYGYTF. The CDR3 DNA reads TGTGCCAGCCAAAGGGGTAACTATGGCTACACCTTC. The rearrangement links TRBV21-1 to TRBJ1-2; TRBD1 was called by the table and not checked on the DNA. TRBV21-1 is marked as a pseudogene. The CDR3 length is 12 residues.

The gene calls are TRBV5-5 and TRBJ2-2; 12 bases align to TRBD1. Germline assignment: CDR1 SGHKS and CDR2 YYEKEE (reference sequence). The CDR3 runs 17 residues. V was pared by 2 bases and J by 7 bases, with 9 bases of the junction left unmatched. The DNA for the CDR3 is TGTGCCAGCAGCTTCCCCTCGGGACAGGGGGCTGACGGGGAGCTGTTTTTT. It encodes CASSFPSGQGADGELFF. The entire variable domain, with the rest obtained from reference TRBV5-5 and TRBJ2-2, is as follows: DAGVTQSPTHLIKTRGQQVTLRCSPISGHKSVSWYQQVLGQGPQFIFQYYEKEERGRGNFPDRFSARQFPNYSSELNVNALLLGDSALYLCASSFPSGQGADGELFFGEGSRLTVL.

The gene calls are TRBV13 and TRBJ1-2; D is unclear. The CDR3 is made up of 12 amino acids. Germline lookup yields CDR1 PRHDT and CDR2 FYEKMQ (reference sequence). V dropped 0 bases and J dropped 4 bases, with 3 bases sitting between them. CDR3 bases: TGTGCCAGCAGCTTAGGAGCCTATGGCTACACCTTC. Its translation is CASSLGAYGYTF.

The chain couples TRBV27 to TRBJ1-4; possibly TRBD1 for D (6 bases). In germline, CDR1 is MNHEY, CDR2 SMNVEV (reference sequence). The CDR3 is made up of 22 amino acids. V dropped 2 bases and J dropped 0 bases, with 28 bases sitting between them. The CDR3 loop is CASSLTGPSGHVASSTNEKLFF. CDR3 DNA: TGTGCCAGCAGTTTAACAGGCCCCTCGGGACACGTAGCTAGTTCAACTAATGAAAAACTGTTTTTT.

J is TRBJ2-4 and V is TRBV30; 7 bases align to TRBD1. With V trimmed by 2 bases and J by 6 bases, 10 bases remained unmatched. The length of the CDR3 is 15 residues. Germline CDR1 is GTSNPN and CDR2 is SVGIG (reference sequence). The CDR3 DNA sequence: TGTGCCTGGAGTCTCGACAGGGCCTTGGGAAACATTCAGTACTTC. This translates into CAWSLDRALGNIQYF.

J is TRBJ1-3 and V is TRBV23-1; 7 nucleotides match TRBD1. TRBV23-1 is labeled an ORF, and its function is uncertain. This CDR3 region has 15 residues. J lost 2 bases, V lost 10 bases, and 11 bases had no gene match. CDR3 DNA: TGCGCCATTGACAGGGTGTTCTTCGCTGGAAACACCATATATTTT. Its protein is CAIDRVFFAGNTIYF.

CDR3 amino acids: CASSSNPGQGGQYF. The CDR3 nucleotides are TGTGCCAGCAGCTCAAACCCGGGACAGGGAGGGCAGTACTTC. The chain links TRBV5-5 to TRBJ2-7; 9 bases are a match to TRBD1. In germline, CDR1 is SGHKS, CDR2 YYEKEE (reference sequence). The CDR3 has 14 residues. Germline trimming cut 3 bases from V and 9 bases from J; bases unmatched to any gene: 10.

Points on this clone: One end of the junction is discordant with germline, which a read error may explain. This rearrangement joins TRBV27 to TRBJ2-2, with TRBD2 identical over 15 bases. The CDR3 consists of 19 residues. Germline values: CDR1 MNHEY, CDR2 SMNVEV (reference sequence). CDR3 sequence reads: CASRLSGLAGGLNTGELFF. The DNA for the CDR3 is TGTGCCAGCAGATTATCGGGACTAGCGGGAGGTCTGAACACCGGGGAGCTGTTTTTT.

The chain uses TRBV19 and TRBJ2-5, with D possibly matching TRBD1 (6 bases). The CDR3 is 14 residues long. Deletions cut 4 bases from V and 2 bases from J, with 11 bases between. Germline V lookup: CDR1 LNHDA, CDR2 SQIVND (reference sequence). In DNA, the CDR3 is TGTGCCAGTAGTACCCTTAGGGGGCAAGAGACCCAGTACTTC. Translation gives CASSTLRGQETQYF.

This chain uses TRBV7-2 with TRBJ2-4; 9 bases agree with TRBD2. This CDR3 spans 19 amino acids. The germline gives CDR1 SGHTA, CDR2 FQGNSA. V shed 3 bases and J 0 bases; nucleotides not matched to a gene: 12. Here the CDR3 DNA reads TGTGCCAGCAGCTTGTGGAGAGGGACTAGCAGTCTAGCCAAAAACATTCAGTACTTC. Encoded protein: CASSLWRGTSSLAKNIQYF.

This clone was detected once. V is TRBV12-3 or TRBV12-4 and J is TRBJ2-2; possible D gene TRBD2, 5 bases. Trimming removed 6 bases at V and 2 bases at J, with 7 bases between. The CDR3 is made up of 13 amino acids. The CDR3 reads CASSGLNTGELFF. In nucleotides, the CDR3 is TGTGCCAGCAGCGGACTTAACACCGGGGAGCTGTTTTTT.